This TCR beta chain emerged from a study of blood T cell repertoires in COVID-19. Study-wide background: The cDNA or gDNA used as material had been derived from T cells, B-cell-depleted T cells, or PBMCs.

This table comes from immunoSEQ multiplex PCR, and its TCRdb copy is limited to in-frame clones, with some not included. The sample has tens of thousands of clones, 83% seen once. Source material: peripheral blood. The receptor's source is a man aged 50 or older with acute or convalescent COVID-19.

The CDR3 DNA sequence: TGTGCCAGCAGCCCCATCTCAGCGGGAACGAACACCGGGGAGCTGTTTTTT. This sequence encodes CASSPISAGTNTGELFF. This chain uses TRBV7-9 with TRBJ2-2; 7 nucleotides match TRBD2. The CDR3 extends over 17 amino acids. J lost 0 bases, V lost 5 bases, and 9 bases had no gene match. In germline, CDR1 is SEHNR, CDR2 FQNEAQ (reference sequence).